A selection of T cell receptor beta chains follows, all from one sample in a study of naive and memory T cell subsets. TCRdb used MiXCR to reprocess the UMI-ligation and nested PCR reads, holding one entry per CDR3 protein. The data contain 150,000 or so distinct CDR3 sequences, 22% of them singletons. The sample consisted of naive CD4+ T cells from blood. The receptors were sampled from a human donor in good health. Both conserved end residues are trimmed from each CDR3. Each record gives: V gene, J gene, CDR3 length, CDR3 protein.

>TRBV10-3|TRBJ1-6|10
ATSSGNSPLH
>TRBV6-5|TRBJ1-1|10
ASSYSYTEAF
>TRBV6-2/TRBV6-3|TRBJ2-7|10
ASFSVSYEQY
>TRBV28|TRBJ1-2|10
ASSLPGYGYT
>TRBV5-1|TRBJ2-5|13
ASSYDPTSRETQY
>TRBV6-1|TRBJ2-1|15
ASSVQGAESSYNEQF
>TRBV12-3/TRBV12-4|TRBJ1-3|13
ASRFLGQTGNTIY
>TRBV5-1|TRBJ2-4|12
ASSMGLAGNIQY
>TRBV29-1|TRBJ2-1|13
SVQKTTLLGNEQF
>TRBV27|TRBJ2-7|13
ASTPGTSGSYEQY
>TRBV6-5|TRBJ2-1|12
ASTILAGAKEQF
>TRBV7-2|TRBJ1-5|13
ASSLGQGFNQPQH
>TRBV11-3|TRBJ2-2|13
ASSMDRVVTGELF
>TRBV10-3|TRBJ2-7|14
AISDSSIGRGGEQY
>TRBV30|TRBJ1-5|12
AWSSKGSNQPQH
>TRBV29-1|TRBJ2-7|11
SVEGPGRYEQY
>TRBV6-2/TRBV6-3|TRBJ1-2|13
ASSYSGTQSYGYT
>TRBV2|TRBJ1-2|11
ASSDSVFVGYT
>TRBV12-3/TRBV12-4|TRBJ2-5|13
ASSPEWGREETQY
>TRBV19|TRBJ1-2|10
ASSTTGRGYT
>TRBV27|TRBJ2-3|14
ASSLSSNPSTDTQY
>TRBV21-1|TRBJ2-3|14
ASVRETPASTDTQY
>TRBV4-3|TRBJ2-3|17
ASSQDLISGSGSTDTQY
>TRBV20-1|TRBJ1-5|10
SVVQSNQPQH
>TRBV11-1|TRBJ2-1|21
ASSLFPPLDGGETSGTYNEQF
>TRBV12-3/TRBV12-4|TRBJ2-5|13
ASTPGRMSGETQY
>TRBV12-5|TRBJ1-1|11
ASGTGQGTEAF
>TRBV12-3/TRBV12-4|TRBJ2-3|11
ASSRTQRATQY
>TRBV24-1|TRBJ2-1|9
ATSDRYEQF
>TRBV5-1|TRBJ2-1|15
ASSLWSGPGINNEQF
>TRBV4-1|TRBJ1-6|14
ASSQDGIVRNSPLH
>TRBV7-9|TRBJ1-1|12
ASSFQGSNTEAF
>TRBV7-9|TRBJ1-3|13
ASSLDGTSGNTIY
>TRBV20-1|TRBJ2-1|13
SARVPGATYNEQF
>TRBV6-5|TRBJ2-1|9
ASRAYNEQF